The 19 T cell receptor beta chains below all came from one sample that was sequenced in a study of CXCR3-negative and CXCR3-positive naive CD8 T cells. Study observations and caveats: TRB CDR3 hydrophobicity was greater in CXCR3-positive naive cells than in CXCR3-negative naive cells.

What these receptors recognize is not known. The authors prepared UMI-labeled TRB cDNA libraries by 5' RACE. TCRdb reprocessed the 5' RACE reads; each CDR3 protein has one entry and no DNA is given. The repertoire shows approximately 65,000 distinct CDR3 sequences; the top ten hold 0.71%. Sequencing used naive CXCR3+ CD8+ T cells from blood. Subset defined: CD45RO-CCR7+CD27+CD95- naive CD8+ T cells expressing CXCR3 (TNR3+). These receptors originate from a human donor in good health. Some clones in this sample may be carry-over from other donors' samples.

The rearrangement links TRBV7-6 to TRBJ2-3; TCRdb picks TRBD1, but there is no DNA to check that call. Germline CDR1 is SGHVS and CDR2 is FNYEAQ. CDR3 length equals 17 residues. The CDR3 is CASSLFPWTGVADTQYF.

The chain couples TRBV4-3 to TRBJ1-5; TCRdb indicates TRBD1, and absent DNA this call remains unverified. The germline V gene encodes CDR1 LGHNA and CDR2 YSLEER. The CDR3 length is 14 residues. This CDR3 reads CASSQDRGPQPQHF.

The chain couples TRBV6-2 or TRBV6-3 to TRBJ1-1; TCRdb's D gene call, TRBD1, goes unchecked for lack of DNA. Germline assignment: CDR1 MNHEY and CDR2 SVGEGT. The CDR3 has 11 amino acids. The CDR3 spells CASVGRGETFF.

J is TRBJ2-7 and V is TRBV6-5; the D call of TRBD1 rests on TCRdb alone, since no DNA is present to check it. The V gene's germline CDR1 is MNHEY and CDR2 SVGAGI. The CDR3 loop spans 14 amino acids. The CDR3 reads CASSATGGLYEQYF.

The chain is built from TRBV11-2 and TRBJ2-1; TCRdb returns TRBD1, unconfirmable since there is no DNA. Germline-derived CDR1 and CDR2 are SGHAT and FQNNGV. The CDR3 has 16 amino acids. The CDR3 is CASSLSQGPVYNEQFF.

J is TRBJ1-1 and V is TRBV27; the D call of TRBD1 rests on TCRdb alone, since no DNA is present to check it. Germline values: CDR1 MNHEY, CDR2 SMNVEV (reference sequence). The CDR3 runs to 15 residues. The chain's CDR3 is CASSYQSQGLTEAFF.

The chain couples TRBV7-2 to TRBJ1-5; the TCRdb D gene call, TRBD1, has no DNA to confirm it. CDR3 length: 15 residues. The V gene's germline CDR1 is SGHTA and CDR2 FQGNSA. CDR3: CASSSSGFSNQPQHF.

The rearrangement links TRBV13 to TRBJ2-7. The CDR3 loop spans 15 amino acids. Germline values: CDR1 PRHDT, CDR2 FYEKMQ (reference sequence). The CDR3 here is CASSIQMATLYEQYF.

This chain links TRBV6-2 or TRBV6-3 with TRBJ2-7; TCRdb returns TRBD1, unconfirmable since there is no DNA. The CDR3 is made up of 14 amino acids. The V gene's germline CDR1 is MNHEY and CDR2 SVGEGT. The CDR3 protein is CASSYNRQYNEQYF.

This chain links TRBV21-1 with TRBJ1-6; the TRBD1 assignment by TCRdb is unverifiable without DNA. TRBV21-1 is reported as a pseudogene. CDR3 length: 15 amino acids. The CDR3 is CASSTPGRKNSPLHF.

The rearrangement links TRBV7-9 to TRBJ2-5. Germline V gives CDR1 SEHNR, CDR2 FQNEAQ (reference sequence). The CDR3 sequence is 16 residues long. The CDR3 here is CASSLGFARIEETQYF. The entire variable domain, with the rest obtained from reference TRBV7-9 and TRBJ2-5, is as follows: DTGVSQNPRHKITKRGQNVTFRCDPISEHNRLYWYRQTLGQGPEFLTYFQNEAQLEKSRLLSDRFSAERPKGSFSTLEIQRTEQGDSAMYLCASSLGFARIEETQYFGPGTRLLVL.

The chain is built from TRBV27 and TRBJ1-2; without DNA, the TCRdb call of TRBD1 cannot be checked. The germline CDR1 and CDR2 sequences are MNHEY and SMNVEV (reference sequence). The CDR3 covers 15 residues. The CDR3 loop is CASSLYLRGPYGYTF.

The V call is TRBV7-9, the J call TRBJ2-3. CDR1 and CDR2 (germline): SEHNR, FQNEAQ (reference sequence). CDR3 length: 14 residues. The CDR3 spells CASSLPGRTDTQYF.

The gene calls are TRBV21-1 and TRBJ2-2; the TCRdb D gene call, TRBD1, has no DNA to confirm it. TRBV21-1 is a pseudogene. The CDR3 totals 14 residues. CDR3 sequence: CASSKDPGAGELFF.

This chain uses TRBV20-1 with TRBJ2-7. CDR3 size: 12 residues. Looked up from germline, CDR1 is DFQATT and CDR2 is SNEGSKA (reference sequence). The CDR3 reads CSAKREGYEQYF.

The rearrangement links TRBV29-1 to TRBJ2-7; the TCRdb D gene call, TRBD1, has no DNA to confirm it. CDR3 length equals 14 residues. Germline V gene data show CDR1 as SQVTM and CDR2 as ANQGSEA. CDR3 sequence reads: CSVDKGTGDYEQYF.

The chain combines TRBV7-2 with TRBJ1-2; TCRdb calls TRBD1, which cannot be checked without DNA. Germline V gene lookup returns CDR1 SGHTA and CDR2 FQGNSA. The CDR3 has 15 amino acids. The CDR3 sequence: CASSLEANPYYGYTF.

The CDR3 is CASNYPSEAFF. The chain carries TRBV7-9 and TRBJ1-1. The CDR3 totals 11 residues. CDR1 and CDR2 (germline): SEHNR, FQNEAQ (reference sequence).

This chain links TRBV7-3 with TRBJ1-1. CDR1 is SGHTA and CDR2 is FQGTGA in the germline V gene. CDR3 length: 18 amino acids. CDR3 amino acids: CASSLIGGQALRNTEAFF.